The 25 T cell receptor beta chains below were found in one sample sequenced in a study of PD-L1 blockade in urothelial cancer. The data were produced by immunoSEQ multiplex PCR, yet TCRdb's version contains in-frame clones alone and is incomplete. Altogether about 120,000 clones are present, about 84% being singletons, with the ten largest covering roughly 2.4%. The time point was: peripheral blood 6 weeks after treatment start. The input for sequencing was PBMCs, taken around atezolizumab (anti-PD-L1) treatment. These receptors all stem from a man in his fifties or sixties with urothelial cancer.

The chain is built from TRBV7-9 and TRBJ2-6, with D unclear. CDR3 size: 14 residues. Trimming took off 4 bases at V and 0 bases at J, with 4 bases between the two ends. The V gene's germline CDR1 is SEHNR and CDR2 FQNEAQ (reference sequence). The CDR3 coding sequence is TGTGCCAGCAGCTCCGTCTCTGGGGCCAACGTCCTGACTTTC. Translating gives CASSSVSGANVLTF.

V is TRBV28 and J is TRBJ2-7, with D tentatively TRBD1 (5 bases). The CDR3 loop spans 16 amino acids. Germline CDR1 MDHEN, CDR2 SYDVKM. The V end lost 5 bases, the J end lost 0 bases, and 17 bases lay between the germline ends. The CDR3, as DNA: TGTGCCAGCAGTCCCCCCGTGACAGCAAGCTCCTACGAGCAGTACTTC. It yields the protein CASSPPVTASSYEQYF.

This rearrangement joins TRBV19 to TRBJ2-7; D perhaps matches TRBD1 (5 bases). Germline CDR1 LNHDA, CDR2 SQIVND (reference sequence). V lost 3 bases to trimming and J lost 6 bases, with 15 bases between them. The CDR3 is 14 amino acids. The CDR3 here is CASSIVRGTGEQYF. CDR3 DNA sequence: TGTGCCAGTAGTATCGTAAGGGGCACAGGCGAGCAGTACTTC.

The rearrangement uses TRBV2 and TRBJ2-7; 11 positions match TRBD1. The germline V gene has CDR1 SNHLY and CDR2 FYNNEI. CDR3 length: 14 residues. V lost 8 bases, J lost 1 base, and 4 bases stayed unmatched. CDR3 sequence (DNA): TGTGCCAGCGGGGGACAGGGGGGGTCCTACGAGCAGTACTTC. It specifies CASGGQGGSYEQYF.

The rearrangement uses TRBV28 and TRBJ2-7, with 9 bases fitting TRBD1. The CDR3 runs to 16 residues. Looked up from germline, CDR1 is MDHEN and CDR2 is SYDVKM. Trimming removed 6 bases from V and 2 bases from J; junction bases left unmatched: 11. This CDR3 is CASRKRGQGFPYEQYF. In nucleotides, the CDR3 is TGTGCCAGCAGAAAACGAGGACAGGGGTTTCCCTACGAGCAGTACTTC.

The gene calls are TRBV28 and TRBJ1-1, with 9 bases identical to TRBD1. The germline gives CDR1 MDHEN, CDR2 SYDVKM. The CDR3 is 15 residues long. V dropped 2 bases and J dropped 5; count of bases not matched to a gene: 6. The CDR3 reads CASSLNIGQGTEAFF. CDR3 coding DNA: TGTGCCAGCAGTTTAAATATCGGACAGGGGACTGAAGCTTTCTTT.

This clone was counted only a few times. This chain joins TRBV7-3 and TRBJ2-2, with 7 bases lining up with TRBD2. The CDR3 runs 17 residues. Germline V gene lookup returns CDR1 SGHTA and CDR2 FQGTGA. V lost 5 bases, J lost 4 bases, and 13 bases stayed unmatched. As DNA, the CDR3 is TGTGCCAGCAGCCAGATACCCCAGGGCGGGAGCACCGGGGAGCTGTTTTTT. It yields the protein CASSQIPQGGSTGELFF. Full variable domain (outside the CDR3, taken from reference TRBV7-3 and TRBJ2-2): GAGVSQTPSNKVTEKGKYVELRCDPISGHTALYWYRQSLGQGPEFLIYFQGTGAADDSGLPNDRFFAVRPEGSVSTLKIQRTERGDSAVYLCASSQIPQGGSTGELFFGEGSRLTVL.

V gene TRBV23-1 combines with J gene TRBJ2-2, with D perhaps matching TRBD1 (6 bases). TRBV23-1 is known as an ORF, though its function is uncertain. Trimming removed 7 bases from V and 9 bases from J, with 24 bases in between. The CDR3 is 16 amino acids. DNA for the CDR3: TGCGCCAGCACCCCTCCGCTGGACAGAAGATCGAGGGAGCTGTTTTTT. Amino acids: CASTPPLDRRSRELFF.

CDR3 sequence (DNA): TGTGCCAGCAGTTTATCGTCCACAGGGGCCACAGATACGCAGTATTTT. Translated: CASSLSSTGATDTQYF. The chain combines TRBV28 with TRBJ2-3; TRBD1 matches 7 bases. Looked up from germline, CDR1 is MDHEN and CDR2 is SYDVKM. The CDR3 spans 16 residues. V lost 1 base, J lost 2 bases, and 6 bases stayed unmatched.

The chain recombines TRBV19 with TRBJ1-2, with D uncertain. Germline lookup yields CDR1 LNHDA and CDR2 SQIVND (reference sequence). The CDR3 sequence is 13 residues long. Trimming pared 3 bases from V and 0 bases from J, leaving 5 bases between. Here the CDR3 DNA reads TGTGCCAGTAGTATCGTTTCTAACTATGGCTACACCTTC. Amino acid sequence: CASSIVSNYGYTF.

A word on this clone: The junction differs from germline at one of its ends, possibly a read error. V and J are TRBV2 and TRBJ2-7, with D hard to call. Germline CDR1 reads SNHLY; CDR2 reads FYNNEI. The CDR3 has 16 residues. CDR3 in amino acids: CASREVLRLSSYEQYF. CDR3 bases: TGTGCCAGCAGGGAAGTTTTGCGTCTTAGCTCCTACGAGCAGTACTTC.

The CDR3 DNA reads TGTGCCAGCAGCAGGGGAGCTGAAGCTTTCTTT. Residues: CASSRGAEAFF. This chain links TRBV6-5 with TRBJ1-1; D is possibly TRBD1 (6 bases). The germline V and J ends were trimmed by 6 bases and 6 bases, with 8 bases remaining between them. Germline V gives CDR1 MNHEY, CDR2 SVGAGI. The CDR3 is 11 residues long.

This sequence joins TRBV28 and TRBJ1-6; TRBD1 agrees at 9 bases. This CDR3 is 14 amino acids long. Germline CDR1 is MDHEN and CDR2 is SYDVKM. J was trimmed by 10 bases and V by 5 bases; bases with no gene match: 6. CDR3 bases: TGTGCCAGCAGTCAGGGACAGGGTCGGTCACCCCTCCACTTT. Its protein product is CASSQGQGRSPLHF.

V is TRBV28 and J is TRBJ2-7, with D possibly matching TRBD1 (7 bases). V gave up 5 bases and J gave up 0 bases, with 11 bases separating them. Germline CDR1 and CDR2: MDHEN and SYDVKM. The CDR3 loop spans 14 amino acids. CDR3 bases: TGTGCCAGCAGTGCAGGGGGGAGCTCCTACGAGCAGTACTTC. It encodes CASSAGGSSYEQYF.

This clone was seen just once. This chain joins TRBV11-3 and TRBJ2-1, with TRBD1 as a possible D gene (6 bases). Germline values: CDR1 SGHNT, CDR2 YENEEA. V shed 5 bases and J shed 6 bases, with 17 bases lying between them. CDR3 size: 15 residues. Written as DNA, the CDR3 is TGTGCCAGCAGCCCAGGGGTTGGTGCGGCCAATGAGCAGTTCTTC. Translated, it gives CASSPGVGAANEQFF.

Of note for this clone: Other DNA sequences within the sample encode an identical CDR3. The chain uses TRBV18 and TRBJ1-1; 7 nucleotides match TRBD1. The CDR3 runs to 14 residues. CDR1 is KGHSH, CDR2 LQKENI, per germline. V was clipped by 1 base and J by 1 base; unmatched bases: 0. The CDR3 spells CASSPRDRNTEAFF. The CDR3 DNA reads TGTGCCAGCTCACCACGGGACAGGAACACTGAAGCTTTCTTT.

The chain is built from TRBV6-1 and TRBJ2-2; 11 positions agree with TRBD2. This CDR3 spans 20 amino acids. Looked up from germline, CDR1 is MNHNS and CDR2 is SASEGT. V was pared by 0 bases and J by 0 bases, with 9 bases of the junction left unmatched. In nucleotides, the CDR3 is TGTGCCAGCAGTGAAGCCCCCTTAAGACTAGCGGGACCGAACACCGGGGAGCTGTTTTTT. Protein sequence: CASSEAPLRLAGPNTGELFF.

V usage is TRBV18 and J usage is TRBJ2-1; 10 nucleotides align to TRBD2. V dropped 1 base and J dropped 7; count of bases not matched to a gene: 10. The CDR3 consists of 17 residues. CDR1 is KGHSH and CDR2 is LQKENI in the germline V gene. CDR3 sequence (DNA): TGTGCCAGCTCACCACGGCCGGCTAGCGGGAGCGGTAATGAGCAGTTCTTC. As protein: CASSPRPASGSGNEQFF.

V is TRBV7-9 and J is TRBJ2-3; 7 bases match TRBD2. This CDR3 spans 18 amino acids. The V gene's germline CDR1 is SEHNR and CDR2 FQNEAQ (reference sequence). J was trimmed by 2 bases and V by 3 bases; bases with no gene match: 14. The chain's CDR3 is CASSFTLAARLNTDTQYF. The DNA of the CDR3 is TGTGCCAGCAGCTTTACTCTAGCGGCCAGACTGAACACAGATACGCAGTATTTT. Drawing the rest from reference TRBV7-9 and TRBJ2-3, the complete variable domain is DTGVSQNPRHKITKRGQNVTFRCDPISEHNRLYWYRQTLGQGPEFLTYFQNEAQLEKSRLLSDRFSAERPKGSFSTLEIQRTEQGDSAMYLCASSFTLAARLNTDTQYFGPGTRLTVL.

This chain joins TRBV28 and TRBJ2-4, with 7 bases matching TRBD2. With V trimmed by 6 bases and J by 11 bases, 13 bases remained unmatched. The germline V gene has CDR1 MDHEN and CDR2 SYDVKM. The CDR3 runs to 14 residues. The CDR3 coding sequence is TGTGCCAGCAGACGGGGACTTGGGGGAGGGTTTCAGTACTTC. It translates to CASRRGLGGGFQYF. The full variable domain, in which reference TRBV28 and TRBJ2-4 provide the parts outside the CDR3, is DVKVTQSSRYLVKRTGEKVFLECVQDMDHENMFWYRQDPGLGLRLIYFSYDVKMKEKGDIPEGYSVSREKKERFSLILESASTNQTSMYLCASRRGLGGGFQYFGAGTRLSVL.

This clone was recorded only once. V gene TRBV28 combines with J gene TRBJ1-5; D gene uncertain. Germline assignment: CDR1 MDHEN and CDR2 SYDVKM. This CDR3 has 14 amino acids. Deletions cut 5 bases from V and 4 bases from J, with 12 bases between. In DNA form, the CDR3 reads TGTGCCAGCAGTCTTAATGCGGGGAATCAGCCCCAGCATTTT. Translating it yields CASSLNAGNQPQHF.

This clone was detected a few times. As DNA, the CDR3 is TGTGCCATTGGGACTGGCGGTAAGGGCTACGAGCAGTACTTC. It codes for CAIGTGGKGYEQYF. The chain is built from TRBV10-3 and TRBJ2-7; D is perhaps TRBD2 (6 bases). Germline V gene data show CDR1 as ENHRY and CDR2 as SYGVKD. Trimming pared 9 bases from V and 3 bases from J, leaving 18 bases between. CDR3 length: 14 residues.

This clone was seen just once. The CDR3 nucleotides are TGTGCCAGCAGTTCCCGGAGCGGGAGTTACAATGAGCAGTTCTTC. It specifies CASSSRSGSYNEQFF. The chain recombines TRBV6-6 with TRBJ2-1; 8 bases map to TRBD2. V gave up 4 bases and J gave up 4 bases; unmatched junction bases: 6. Germline lookup yields CDR1 MNHNY and CDR2 SVGAGI (reference sequence). The CDR3 runs to 15 residues.

The rearrangement joins TRBV6-1 to TRBJ2-1; TRBD2 aligns across 9 bases. The CDR3 covers 13 residues. The junction had 8 bases not matched to a gene; V was cut back by 9 bases and J by 8 bases. In germline, CDR1 is MNHNS, CDR2 SASEGT. The CDR3 DNA sequence: TGTGCCAGTACCGGGACTAGCAACGATGAGCAGTTCTTC. It yields the protein CASTGTSNDEQFF.

This chain links TRBV5-1 with TRBJ2-5, with D tentatively TRBD1 (5 bases). Trimming shortened V by 0 bases and J by 1 base, and 10 bases separated the two germline ends. Per germline, CDR1 SGHRS and CDR2 YFSETQ. The CDR3 covers 15 residues. Here the CDR3 reads CASSLVPRAQETQYF. Here the CDR3 DNA reads TGCGCCAGCAGCTTGGTGCCCAGGGCCCAAGAGACCCAGTACTTC.